This TCR beta chain was recovered during a study of T cell clonality in common variable immunodeficiency. In the case of this clone: Its antigen is currently unknown. The DNA ends 3 residues before the CDR3 does, and the rest of the CDR3 is filled in from the germline J gene.

Broader study findings: In common variable immunodeficiency, TCR beta chains reportedly carried fewer deletions and N-nucleotide insertions. Compared with healthy controls, CVID subjects showed increased TCRbeta clonality, mostly in about a third.

Data came from immunoSEQ multiplex PCR; TCRdb stores just in-frame clones and leaves some out. This sample has tens of thousands of clones and no singletons, with about 5.9% in the ten largest. From germline, CDR1 is LNHDA and CDR2 SQIVND (reference sequence). The CDR3 runs to 12 residues. V is TRBV19 and J is TRBJ2-2, with D tentatively TRBD2 (6 bases). Source material: peripheral blood mononuclear cells. The clonotype originates from a person between 18 and 75 years old in good health. The CDR3 DNA, read in part, is TGTGCCAGTAGTATCGGCGGGGAAAAG. Translating gives CASSIGGEK. In full, the CDR3 reads CASSIGGEKLFF. Supplemented by reference TRBV19 and TRBJ2-2, the full variable domain reads DGGITQSPKYLFRKEGQNVTLSCEQNLNHDAMYWYRQDPGQGLRLIYYSQIVNDFQKGDIAEGYSVSREKKESFPLTVTSAQKNPTAFYLCASSIGGEKLFFGEGSRLTVL.